This T cell receptor beta chain is from a study of cytomegalovirus exposure and HLA in healthy donors. CDR3 size: 19 residues. V shed 2 bases and J 2 bases; nucleotides not matched to a gene: 9. CDR1 and CDR2 (germline): SGHRS, YFSETQ. PCR was performed using 60 Vbeta and 13 Jbeta primers. Sequencing was performed with immunoSEQ multiplex PCR; in TCRdb, only in-frame clones are kept and a portion is missing. Of under 200,000 clones listed, 75% to 85% are singletons. This TCR derives from a man aged 50-60 years in good health and CMV-seropositive. The V gene is TRBV5-1, the J gene TRBJ2-1; 14 bases agree with TRBD2. The sequenced sample was PBMCs. CDR3 region: CASSFSGLAGGTPYNEQFF. In nucleotides, the CDR3 is TGCGCCAGCAGCTTCTCAGGACTAGCGGGGGGCACTCCCTACAATGAGCAGTTCTTC.